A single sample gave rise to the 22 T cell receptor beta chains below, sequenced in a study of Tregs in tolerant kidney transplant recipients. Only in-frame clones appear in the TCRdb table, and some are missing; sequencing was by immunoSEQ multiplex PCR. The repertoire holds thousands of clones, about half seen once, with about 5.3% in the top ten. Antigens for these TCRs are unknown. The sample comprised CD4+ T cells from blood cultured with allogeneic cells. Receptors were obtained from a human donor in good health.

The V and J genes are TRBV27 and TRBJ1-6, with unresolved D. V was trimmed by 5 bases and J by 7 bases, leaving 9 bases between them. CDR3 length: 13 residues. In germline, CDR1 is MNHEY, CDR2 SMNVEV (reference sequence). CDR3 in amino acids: CASSVQHNSPLHF. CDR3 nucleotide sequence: TGTGCCAGCAGTGTACAGCACAATTCACCCCTCCACTTT.

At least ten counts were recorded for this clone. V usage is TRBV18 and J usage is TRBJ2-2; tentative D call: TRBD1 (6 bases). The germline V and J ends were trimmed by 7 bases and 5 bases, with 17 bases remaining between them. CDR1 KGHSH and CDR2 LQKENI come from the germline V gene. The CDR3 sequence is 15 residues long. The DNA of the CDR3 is TGTGCCAGCTTTCCAAGGGGGATCCAAACCGGGGAGCTGTTTTTT. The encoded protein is CASFPRGIQTGELFF.

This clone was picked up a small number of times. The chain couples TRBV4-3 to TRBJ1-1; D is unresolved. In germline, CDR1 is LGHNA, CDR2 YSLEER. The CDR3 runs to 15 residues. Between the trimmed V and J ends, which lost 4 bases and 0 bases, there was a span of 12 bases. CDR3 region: CASSLFSRMNTEAFF. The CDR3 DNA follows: TGCGCCAGCAGCCTTTTCTCCCGGATGAACACTGAAGCTTTCTTT.

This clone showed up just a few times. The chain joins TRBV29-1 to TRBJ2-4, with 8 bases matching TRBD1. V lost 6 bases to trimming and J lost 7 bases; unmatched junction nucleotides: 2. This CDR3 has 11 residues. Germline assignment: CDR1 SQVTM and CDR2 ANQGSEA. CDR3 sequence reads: CSVRTGNIQYF. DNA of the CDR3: TGCAGCGTGCGGACAGGGAACATTCAGTACTTC.

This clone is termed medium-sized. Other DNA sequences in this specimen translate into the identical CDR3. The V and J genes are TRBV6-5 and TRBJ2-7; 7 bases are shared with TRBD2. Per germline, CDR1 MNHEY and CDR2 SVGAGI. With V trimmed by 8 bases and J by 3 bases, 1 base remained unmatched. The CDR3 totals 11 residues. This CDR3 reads CASGRVYEQYF. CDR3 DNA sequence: TGTGCCAGCGGGAGGGTCTACGAGCAGTACTTC.

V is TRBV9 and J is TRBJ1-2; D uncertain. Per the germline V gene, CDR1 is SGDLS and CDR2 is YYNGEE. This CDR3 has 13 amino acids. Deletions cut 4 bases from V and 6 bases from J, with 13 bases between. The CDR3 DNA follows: TGTGCCAGCAGCTTGGTCGGCTCCGATGGCTACACCTTC. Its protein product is CASSLVGSDGYTF.

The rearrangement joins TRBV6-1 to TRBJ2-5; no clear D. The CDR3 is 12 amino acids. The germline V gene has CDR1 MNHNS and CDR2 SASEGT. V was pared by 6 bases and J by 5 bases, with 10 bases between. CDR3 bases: TGTGCCAGCAGCACTGACGGGGAGACCCAGTACTTC. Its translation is CASSTDGETQYF.

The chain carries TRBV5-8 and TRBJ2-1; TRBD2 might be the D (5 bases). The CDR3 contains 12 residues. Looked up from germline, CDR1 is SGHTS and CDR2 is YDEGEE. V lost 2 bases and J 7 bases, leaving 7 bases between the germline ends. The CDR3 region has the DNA TGTGCCAGCAGCTTAGAGGGTAATGAGCAGTTCTTC. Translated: CASSLEGNEQFF. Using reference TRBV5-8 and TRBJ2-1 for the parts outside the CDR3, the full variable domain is EAGVTQSPTHLIKTRGQQATLRCSPISGHTSVYWYQQALGLGLQFLLWYDEGEERNRGNFPPRFSGRQFPNYSSELNVNALELEDSALYLCASSLEGNEQFFGPGTRLTVL.

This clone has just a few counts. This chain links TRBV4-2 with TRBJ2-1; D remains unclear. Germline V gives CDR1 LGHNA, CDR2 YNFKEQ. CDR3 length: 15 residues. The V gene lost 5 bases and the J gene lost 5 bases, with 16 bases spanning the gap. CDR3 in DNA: TGTGCCAGCAGCTTGGCCCCCCGCGGAAACAATGAGCAGTTCTTC. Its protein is CASSLAPRGNNEQFF.

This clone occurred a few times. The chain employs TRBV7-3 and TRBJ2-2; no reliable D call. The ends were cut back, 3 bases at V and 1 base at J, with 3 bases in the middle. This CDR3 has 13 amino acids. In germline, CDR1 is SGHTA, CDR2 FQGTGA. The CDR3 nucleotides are TGTGCCAGCAGCTTCAAGAACACCGGGGAGCTGTTTTTT. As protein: CASSFKNTGELFF. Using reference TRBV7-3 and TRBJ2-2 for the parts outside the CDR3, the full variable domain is GAGVSQTPSNKVTEKGKYVELRCDPISGHTALYWYRQSLGQGPEFLIYFQGTGAADDSGLPNDRFFAVRPEGSVSTLKIQRTERGDSAVYLCASSFKNTGELFFGEGSRLTVL.

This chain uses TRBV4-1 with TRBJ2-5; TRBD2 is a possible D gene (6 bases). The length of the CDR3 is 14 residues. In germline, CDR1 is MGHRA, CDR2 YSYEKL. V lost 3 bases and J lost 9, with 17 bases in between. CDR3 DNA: TGCGCCAGCAGCCATCCGGCGGGCCGGGGGTCCCAGTACTTC. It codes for CASSHPAGRGSQYF.

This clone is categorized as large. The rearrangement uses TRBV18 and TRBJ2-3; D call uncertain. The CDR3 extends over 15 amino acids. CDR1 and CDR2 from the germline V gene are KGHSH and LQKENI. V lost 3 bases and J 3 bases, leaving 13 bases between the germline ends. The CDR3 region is CASSPSGPRTDTQYF. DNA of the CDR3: TGTGCCAGCTCACCCTCCGGACCGAGAACAGATACGCAGTATTTT.

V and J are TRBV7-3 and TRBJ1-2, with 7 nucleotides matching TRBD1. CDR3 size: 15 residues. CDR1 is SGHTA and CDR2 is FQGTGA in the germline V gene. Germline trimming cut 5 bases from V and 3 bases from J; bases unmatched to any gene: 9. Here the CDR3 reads CASSVTAGTDYGYTF. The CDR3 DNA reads TGTGCCAGCAGCGTTACCGCCGGGACAGACTATGGCTACACCTTC. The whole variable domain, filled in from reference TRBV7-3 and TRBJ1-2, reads GAGVSQTPSNKVTEKGKYVELRCDPISGHTALYWYRQSLGQGPEFLIYFQGTGAADDSGLPNDRFFAVRPEGSVSTLKIQRTERGDSAVYLCASSVTAGTDYGYTFGSGTRLTVV.

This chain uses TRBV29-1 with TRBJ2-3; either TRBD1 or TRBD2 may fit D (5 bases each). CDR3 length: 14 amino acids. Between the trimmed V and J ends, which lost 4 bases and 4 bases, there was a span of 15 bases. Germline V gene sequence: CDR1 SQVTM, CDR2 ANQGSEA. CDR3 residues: CSVVRNGAADTQYF. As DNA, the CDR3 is TGCAGCGTTGTTCGAAACGGGGCCGCAGATACGCAGTATTTT.

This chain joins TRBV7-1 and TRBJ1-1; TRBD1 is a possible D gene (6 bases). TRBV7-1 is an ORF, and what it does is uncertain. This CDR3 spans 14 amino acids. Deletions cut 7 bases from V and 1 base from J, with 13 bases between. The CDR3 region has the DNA TGTGCCAGCATTAGAGACAGGAGGAACACTGAAGCTTTCTTT. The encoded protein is CASIRDRRNTEAFF.

The CDR3 is CASSQAPGQTYEQYF. As DNA, the CDR3 is TGTGCCAGCAGCCAAGCCCCGGGACAGACTTACGAGCAGTACTTC. V is TRBV11-2 and J is TRBJ2-7; 7 positions match TRBD1. Germline CDR1 is SGHAT and CDR2 is FQNNGV. The length of the CDR3 is 15 residues. V was pared by 5 bases and J by 4 bases, with 11 bases of the junction left unmatched. The full variable domain, rest sourced from reference TRBV11-2 and TRBJ2-7, is EAGVAQSPRYKIIEKRQSVAFWCNPISGHATLYWYQQILGQGPKLLIQFQNNGVVDDSQLPKDRFSAERLKGVDSTLKIQPAKLEDSAVYLCASSQAPGQTYEQYFGPGTRLTVT.

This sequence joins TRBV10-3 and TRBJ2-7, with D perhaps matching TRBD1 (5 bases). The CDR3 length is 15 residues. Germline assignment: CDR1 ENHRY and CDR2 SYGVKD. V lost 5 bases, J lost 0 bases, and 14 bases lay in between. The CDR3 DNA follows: TGTGCCATCAGTAGGGGCCCCCCGTCCTCCTACGAGCAGTACTTC. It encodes CAISRGPPSSYEQYF.

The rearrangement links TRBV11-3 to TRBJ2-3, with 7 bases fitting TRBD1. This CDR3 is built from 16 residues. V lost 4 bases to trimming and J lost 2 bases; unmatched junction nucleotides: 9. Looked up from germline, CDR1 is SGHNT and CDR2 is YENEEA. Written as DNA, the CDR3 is TGTGCCAGCAGCTCTAGAGGGGGCCCCCTCACAGATACGCAGTATTTT. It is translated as CASSSRGGPLTDTQYF.

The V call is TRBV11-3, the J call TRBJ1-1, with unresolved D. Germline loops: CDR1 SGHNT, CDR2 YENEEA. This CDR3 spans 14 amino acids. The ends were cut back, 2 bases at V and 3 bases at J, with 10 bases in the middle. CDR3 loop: CASSLKGGYTEAFF. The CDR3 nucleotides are TGTGCCAGCAGCTTAAAGGGCGGTTACACTGAAGCTTTCTTT. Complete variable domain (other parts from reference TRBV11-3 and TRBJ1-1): EAGVVQSPRYKIIEKKQPVAFWCNPISGHNTLYWYLQNLGQGPELLIRYENEEAVDDSQLPKDRFSAERLKGVDSTLKIQPAELGDSAVYLCASSLKGGYTEAFFGQGTRLTVV.

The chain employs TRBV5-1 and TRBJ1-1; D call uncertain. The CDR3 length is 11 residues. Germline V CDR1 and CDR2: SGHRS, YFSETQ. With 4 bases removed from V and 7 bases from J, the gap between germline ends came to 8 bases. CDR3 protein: CASSEGLEAFF. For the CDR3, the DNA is TGCGCCAGCAGCGAGGGCCTTGAAGCTTTCTTT.

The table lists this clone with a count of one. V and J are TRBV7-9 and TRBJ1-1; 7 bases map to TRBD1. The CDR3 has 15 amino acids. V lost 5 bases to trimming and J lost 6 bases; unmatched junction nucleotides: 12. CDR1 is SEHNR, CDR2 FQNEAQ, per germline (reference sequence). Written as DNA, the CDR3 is TGTGCCAGCAGCCGCCAGGAAAGCAGGGGGGCTGAAGCTTTCTTT. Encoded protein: CASSRQESRGAEAFF.

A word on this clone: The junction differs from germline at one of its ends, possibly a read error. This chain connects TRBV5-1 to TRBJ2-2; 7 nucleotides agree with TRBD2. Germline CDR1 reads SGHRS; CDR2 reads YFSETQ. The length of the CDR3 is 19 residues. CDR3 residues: CASSLAGQTPEGRVRGAVF. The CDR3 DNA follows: TGCGCCAGCAGCTTGGCCGGGCAGACCCCGGAGGGGAGGGTACGGGGAGCTGTTTTT.